The rows below give T cell receptor beta chains drawn from one sample of a study of OX40 agonist ivuxolimab in advanced cancers. Generated by immunoSEQ multiplex PCR, the TCRdb table keeps only in-frame clones and is missing some. The data contain 55,000 to 75,000 clones, roughly 80% of them seen just once; the ten biggest clones take up approximately 10%. The material sequenced was CD4+ or CD8+ T cells sorted from blood, taken in a trial of the OX40 agonist ivuxolimab. The receptors here all came from an adult with an advanced solid tumor such as melanoma, head and neck, liver or kidney cancer. The CDR3 runs from the conserved cysteine through the conserved F or W.

TRBJ2-3	TRBV10-1	CASSSGTRTDTQYF
TRBJ2-2	TRBV27	CASSLKAGQNVGELFF
TRBJ1-1	TRBV5-5	CASSLRDNTEAFF
TRBJ2-1	TRBV19	CASSRLAFNEQFF
TRBJ1-1	TRBV7-3	CASSLTVNTEAFF
TRBJ1-2	TRBV28	CASSRIGDVSNYGYTF
TRBJ1-1	TRBV6-5	CASSLQMNTEAFF
TRBJ2-5	TRBV6-1	CASSESWQLQETQYF
TRBJ1-4	TRBV18	CASSPSDGATNEKLFF
TRBJ2-1	TRBV11-1	CASSLQGTYNEQFF
TRBJ2-1	TRBV9	CASSVGLAGTDEQFF
TRBJ1-2	TRBV18	CASSGTAVEYGYTF
TRBJ1-6	TRBV5-4	CASSQVGGGNSPLHF
TRBJ2-3	TRBV5-4	CASSSTSGGAGTDTQYF
TRBJ1-1	TRBV5-1	CASSLEAPFEGTEAFF
TRBJ2-5	TRBV4-1	CASTSGASGGKETQYF
TRBJ2-5	TRBV2	CASSGQGRETQYF
TRBJ2-2	TRBV18	CASSPPPQQGSTGELFF
TRBJ2-5	TRBV5-1	CASSPGQGPQETQYF
TRBJ1-5	TRBV5-4	CASSLDGSNQPQHF
TRBJ1-2	TRBV5-5	CASSWDSSPGVGYTF
TRBJ2-5	TRBV7-2	CASSLSSGSSQTQYF
TRBJ1-4	TRBV7-2	CASSLVPEAGEKLFF
TRBJ1-1	TRBV5-4	CASKDRGLDTEAFF
TRBJ2-7	TRBV4-1	CASSQALTLSGEQYF
TRBJ2-2	TRBV5-1	CASSLGLAGGPGTGELFF
TRBJ1-2	TRBV9	CASSVGGVRSSGYTF
TRBJ2-3	TRBV6-5	CASREEGYTDTQYF
TRBJ2-4	TRBV7-2	CASSSGGQGTNIQYF
TRBJ2-2	TRBV7-3	CASSLRGADGELFF
TRBJ1-6	TRBV5-6	CASSSYNSPLHF
TRBJ2-1	TRBV5-5	CASSRQGLAGNEQFF
TRBJ2-7	TRBV28	CASYSTLGQGSYEQYF
TRBJ1-6	TRBV4-1	CASSQAFRPPYNSPLHF
TRBJ1-4	TRBV15	CATSRSTNEKLFF